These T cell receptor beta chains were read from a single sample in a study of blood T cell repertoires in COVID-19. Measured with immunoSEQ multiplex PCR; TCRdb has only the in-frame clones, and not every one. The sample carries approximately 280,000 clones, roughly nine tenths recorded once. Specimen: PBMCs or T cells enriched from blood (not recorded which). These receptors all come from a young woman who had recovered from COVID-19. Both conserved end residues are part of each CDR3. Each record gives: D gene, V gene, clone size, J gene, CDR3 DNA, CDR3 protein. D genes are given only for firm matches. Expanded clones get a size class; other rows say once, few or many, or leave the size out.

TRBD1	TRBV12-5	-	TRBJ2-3	TGTGCTAGTGGTTTGACTGGACAGGGTTATTGGACAGATACGCAGTATTTT	CASGLTGQGYWTDTQYF
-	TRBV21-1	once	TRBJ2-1	TGTGCCAGCAGCACCCATTTACCCGGGGCTAGCGGCTACAATGAGCAGTTCTTC	CASSTHLPGASGYNEQFF
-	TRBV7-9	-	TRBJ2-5	TGTGCCAGCAGCTTCGAACAGGGGAGGGAGACCCAGTACTTC	CASSFEQGRETQYF
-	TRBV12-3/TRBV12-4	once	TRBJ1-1	TGTGCCAGCCTCTGGGAGGGCATAGAAGCTTTCTTT	CASLWEGIEAFF
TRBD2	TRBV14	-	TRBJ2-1	TGTGCCAGCAGCCAACTGAATAGCGGGAGGACTGAGCAGTTCTTC	CASSQLNSGRTEQFF
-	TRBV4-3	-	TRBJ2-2	TGCGCCAGCAGCCAAGGCCCGGAGGGATGGGAGCTGTTTTTT	CASSQGPEGWELFF
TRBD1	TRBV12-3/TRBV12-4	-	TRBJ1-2	TGTGCCAGCAGGGGGGACAGTTTCTATGGCTACACCTTC	CASRGDSFYGYTF
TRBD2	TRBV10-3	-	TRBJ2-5	TGTGCCATCAGTGCCCGACTAGCGCGCGGAGAGACCCAGTACTTC	CAISARLARGETQYF
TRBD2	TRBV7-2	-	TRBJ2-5	TGTGCCAGCAGCTTAGCCCTTAGCGGGCAAGAGACCCAGTACTTC	CASSLALSGQETQYF
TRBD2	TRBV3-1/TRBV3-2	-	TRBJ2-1	TGTGCCAGCAGCCAAGATAGCCTAGCGGGGGGTGAGCAGTTCTTC	CASSQDSLAGGEQFF
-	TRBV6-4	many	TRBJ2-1	TGTGCCAGCAGTGACTCGATAACAGGCTCCTACAATGAGCAGTTCTTC	CASSDSITGSYNEQFF
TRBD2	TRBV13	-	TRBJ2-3	TGTGCCAGCAGCCACTTAGCGGGAGGTGCTACAGATACGCAGTATTTT	CASSHLAGGATDTQYF
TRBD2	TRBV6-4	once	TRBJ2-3	TGTGCCAGCAGTGTCGGTAGCGGGAGCTCAGATACGCAGTATTTT	CASSVGSGSSDTQYF
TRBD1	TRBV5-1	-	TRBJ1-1	TGCGCCAGCAGCACCGGGACAGGGGGCTGGTACACTGAAGCTTTCTTT	CASSTGTGGWYTEAFF
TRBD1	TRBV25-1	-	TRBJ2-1	TGTGCCAGCAGTGAGGGACAGGGGGCGCGCGGGCAGTTCTTC	CASSEGQGARGQFF
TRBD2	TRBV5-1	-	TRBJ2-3	TGCGCCAGCAGCTTAGCGGGGGGCAGCACAGATACGCAGTATTTT	CASSLAGGSTDTQYF
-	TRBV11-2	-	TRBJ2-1	TGTGCCAGCAGCACCTTTGGCCCCATCCCCAGGGACAATGAGCAGTTCTTC	CASSTFGPIPRDNEQFF
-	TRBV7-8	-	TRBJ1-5	TGTGCCAGCAGCCCCACCACGGGCAGGGGCAATCAGCCCCAGCATTTT	CASSPTTGRGNQPQHF
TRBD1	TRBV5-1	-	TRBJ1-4	TGCGCCAGCAGCTTCTCAGGGGGGAATGAAAAACTGTTTTTT	CASSFSGGNEKLFF
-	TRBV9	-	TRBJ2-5	TGTGCCAGCAGCGACAGGGAGATGGGGGAAGAGACCCAGTACTTC	CASSDREMGEETQYF
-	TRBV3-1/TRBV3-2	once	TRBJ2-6	TGTGCCAGCAGCCAAGTTTGGCGAGCGGACTCTGGGGCCAACGTCCTGACTTTC	CASSQVWRADSGANVLTF
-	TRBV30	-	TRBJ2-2	TGTGCCTGGAGCTTGCTAGGAGGTTTATGGCTGTTTTTT	CAWSLLGGLWLFF
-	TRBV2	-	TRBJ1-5	TGTGCCAGCAGTGAAGGGGGCTGGCAGCCCCAGCATTTT	CASSEGGWQPQHF
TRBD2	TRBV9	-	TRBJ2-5	TGTGCCAGCAGCACTAGCGGGGCAGCCCAAGAGACCCAGTACTTC	CASSTSGAAQETQYF
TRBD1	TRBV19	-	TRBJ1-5	TGTGCCAGTAGTAGGGGACAGCTTTCTATCAATCAGCCCCAGCATTTT	CASSRGQLSINQPQHF
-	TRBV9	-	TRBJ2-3	TGTGCCAGCAGCGTAGTAGGGGCCGGCGGAGATACGCAGTATTTT	CASSVVGAGGDTQYF
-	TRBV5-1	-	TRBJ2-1	TGCGCCAGCAGCTTGGGACTAGGAGGCGAGTATGAGCAGTTCTTC	CASSLGLGGEYEQFF
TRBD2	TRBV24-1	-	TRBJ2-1	TGTGCCACCAGTGATCGGACTAGCGTCTACAATGAGCAGTTCTTC	CATSDRTSVYNEQFF
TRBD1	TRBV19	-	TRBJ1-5	TGTGCCAGTAGTACTGACAGGGCGGCTCAGCCCCAGCATTTT	CASSTDRAAQPQHF
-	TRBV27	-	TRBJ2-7	TGTGCCAGCAGTTTGAACAGGGCGACCTACGAGCAGTACTTC	CASSLNRATYEQYF
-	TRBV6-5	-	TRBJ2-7	TGTGCCAGCTCGAGGGGGGGTGAGGGGCCTTCCGAGCAGTACTTC	CASSRGGEGPSEQYF
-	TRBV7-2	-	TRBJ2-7	TGTGCCAGCAGCTCCGACATTGGATCCTACGAGCAGTACTTC	CASSSDIGSYEQYF
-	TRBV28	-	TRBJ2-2	TGTGCCAGCAGTTCGCCAGGTCGTCAGGGCACCGGGGAGCTGTTTTTT	CASSSPGRQGTGELFF
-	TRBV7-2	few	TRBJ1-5	TGTGCCAGCAGCTCTCAGGGGTGGAGCAATCAGCCCCAGCATTTT	CASSSQGWSNQPQHF
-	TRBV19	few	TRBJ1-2	TGTGCCAGTAGACACCGGCAGGGGTACGACTATGGCTACACCTTC	CASRHRQGYDYGYTF
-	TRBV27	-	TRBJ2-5	TGTGCCAGCAGTAGAGACTACTCCCAAGAGACCCAGTACTTC	CASSRDYSQETQYF
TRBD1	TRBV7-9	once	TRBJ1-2	TGTGCCAGCAGCGTCCCAATAAACAGGGGGCGCGAGGACTATGGCTACACCTTC	CASSVPINRGREDYGYTF
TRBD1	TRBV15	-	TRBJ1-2	TGTGCCACCAGCAGAGGGGGACAGGGTAACGGCTACACCTTC	CATSRGGQGNGYTF
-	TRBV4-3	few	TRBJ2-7	TGCGCCAGCAGCCTAAGATCAGGCCACGAGCAGTACTTC	CASSLRSGHEQYF
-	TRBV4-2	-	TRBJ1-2	TGTGCCAGCAGCCACCGGGGGAGGGGACCTTTCTATGGCTACACCTTC	CASSHRGRGPFYGYTF
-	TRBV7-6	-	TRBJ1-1	TGTGCCAGCAGCTTTACGACAGGAATGAACACTGAAGCTTTCTTT	CASSFTTGMNTEAFF
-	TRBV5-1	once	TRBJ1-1	TGCGCCAGCAGAGTAGAACCGCGCGACACTGAAGCTTTCTTT	CASRVEPRDTEAFF
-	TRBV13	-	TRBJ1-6	TGTGCCAGCAGCTTATCCTACGGAGGGAGCTATTCACCCCTCCACTTT	CASSLSYGGSYSPLHF
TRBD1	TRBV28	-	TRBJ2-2	TGTGCCAGCAGTTCCTTACAGGGGGAGAATTTGGTGGAGCTGTTTTTT	CASSSLQGENLVELFF
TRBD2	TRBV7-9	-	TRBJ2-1	TGTGCCAGCAGACAGACTAGCGAGCCTGAGCAGTTCTTC	CASRQTSEPEQFF
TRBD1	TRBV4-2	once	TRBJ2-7	TGTGCCAGCAGCCCGGGGACAGCGGAATCTCTCTACGAGCAGTACTTC	CASSPGTAESLYEQYF
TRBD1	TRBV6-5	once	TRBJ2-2	TGTGCCAGCAGACCGGACAGGGGGACCGGGGAGCTGTTTTTT	CASRPDRGTGELFF
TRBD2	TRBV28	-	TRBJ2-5	TGTGCCAGCAACCCCTTAGCGGGGGGGACCCAGTACTTC	CASNPLAGGTQYF
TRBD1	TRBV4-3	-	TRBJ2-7	TGCGCCAGCAGCCACTCAGGGGGCGTGGGTTTCTACGAGCAGTACTTC	CASSHSGGVGFYEQYF
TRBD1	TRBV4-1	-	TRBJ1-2	TGCGCCAGCAGCCAAGAAGGACAGGGTTGGGACTATGGCTACACCTTC	CASSQEGQGWDYGYTF
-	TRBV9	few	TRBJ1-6	TGTGCCAGCAGCGCACGAGAAGGGGGTACGAATTCACCCCTCCACTTT	CASSAREGGTNSPLHF
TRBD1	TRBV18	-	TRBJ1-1	TGTGCCAGCTCACTACAGGGGGTGGGCACTGAAGCTTTCTTT	CASSLQGVGTEAFF
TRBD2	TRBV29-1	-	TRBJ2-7	TGCAGCGTTGCCGGAGGACTAGCGGGACCCTACGAGCAGTACTTC	CSVAGGLAGPYEQYF
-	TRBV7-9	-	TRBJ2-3	TGTGCCAGCAGCCTGGAGGGCCATACGCAGTATTTT	CASSLEGHTQYF
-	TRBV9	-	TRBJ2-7	TGTGCCAGCAGCGTAGCTGGTACAGACTACGAGCAGTACTTC	CASSVAGTDYEQYF